This T cell receptor beta chain is from a study of cytomegalovirus exposure and HLA in healthy donors. Study-level results: TCR sequences were mostly rare, though some public TCRs occurred in many donors.

Germline CDR1 and CDR2: LNHDA and SQIVND (reference sequence). The trim removed 7 bases at V and 1 base at J, leaving 5 bases unmatched. The CDR3 runs 14 residues. Vbeta (60) and Jbeta (13) primers were used in the PCR. Profiled with immunoSEQ multiplex PCR; TCRdb holds only in-frame clones, not every one. The table has around 150,000 clones, around 66% seen once; the top ten hold roughly 3.1%. Concerning this clone itself: The antigen remains unidentified.

The sequence derives from a woman in her 30s in good health and CMV-seropositive. This chain uses TRBV19 with TRBJ1-1; 8 nucleotides match TRBD1. Input material: PBMCs. The CDR3 DNA reads as TGTGCCAGTAAAGCCGGGACAGGGAACACTGAAGCTTTCTTT. Translated, it gives CASKAGTGNTEAFF. The full variable domain, completed using reference TRBV19 and TRBJ1-1, is DGGITQSPKYLFRKEGQNVTLSCEQNLNHDAMYWYRQDPGQGLRLIYYSQIVNDFQKGDIAEGYSVSREKKESFPLTVTSAQKNPTAFYLCASKAGTGNTEAFFGQGTRLTVV.